The 9 T cell receptor beta chains below all came from one sample that was sequenced in a study of cytomegalovirus exposure and HLA in healthy donors. Method: immunoSEQ multiplex PCR; TCRdb's copy keeps in-frame clones and lacks some. The repertoire consists of 100,000 to 150,000 clones, with roughly 89% occurring once and the leading ten covering 1% to 1.4%. The sample was PBMCs. All receptors come from a woman aged 18 to 35 in good health and CMV-seronegative.

The chain couples TRBV6-1 to TRBJ2-7; 9 bases agree with TRBD2. V lost 6 bases and J lost 1; bases outside the gene matches: 7. The CDR3 has 15 residues. Germline CDR1 is MNHNS and CDR2 is SASEGT. The CDR3 loop is CASSGGLAGSYEQYF. In nucleotides, the CDR3 is TGTGCCAGCAGCGGGGGGCTAGCGGGATCCTACGAGCAGTACTTC.

This clone showed up just once. The V gene is TRBV6-6, the J gene TRBJ2-7; the match to TRBD2 covers 9 bases. CDR3 length: 16 residues. Germline V CDR1 and CDR2: MNHNY, SVGAGI (reference sequence). V shed 0 bases and J 2 bases; nucleotides not matched to a gene: 5. The CDR3 coding sequence is TGTGCCAGCAGTTACTCGAAGCCTAGCGGGACCTACGAGCAGTACTTC. This sequence encodes CASSYSKPSGTYEQYF.

The chain carries TRBV5-1 and TRBJ1-1; D unclear. This CDR3 region has 14 residues. Trimming shortened V by 5 bases and J by 0 bases, and 11 bases separated the two germline ends. CDR1 is SGHRS, CDR2 YFSETQ, per germline. The CDR3: CASSRQTLNTEAFF. Written as DNA, the CDR3 is TGCGCCAGCAGTAGGCAGACTTTGAACACTGAAGCTTTCTTT. The full variable domain, completed using reference TRBV5-1 and TRBJ1-1, is KAGVTQTPRYLIKTRGQQVTLSCSPISGHRSVSWYQQTPGQGLQFLFEYFSETQRNKGNFPGRFSGRQFSNSRSEMNVSTLELGDSALYLCASSRQTLNTEAFFGQGTRLTVV.

This chain connects TRBV6-1 to TRBJ1-5, with D unresolved. Germline assignment: CDR1 MNHNS and CDR2 SASEGT. Trimming took off 2 bases at V and 0 bases at J, with 5 bases between the two ends. This CDR3 has 14 residues. The CDR3 region is CASSEQHSNQPQHF. CDR3 bases: TGTGCCAGCAGTGAACAACATAGCAATCAGCCCCAGCATTTT.

The chain recombines TRBV7-9 with TRBJ2-7; a possible D gene is TRBD1 (5 bases). The length of the CDR3 is 14 residues. V was cut by 0 bases and J by 2 bases, with 8 bases left in between. In germline, CDR1 is SEHNR, CDR2 FQNEAQ (reference sequence). The CDR3 nucleotides are TGTGCCAGCAGCTTAGCGGGGCCTACCTACGAGCAGTACGTC. This codes for CASSLAGPTYEQYV.

The rearrangement joins TRBV14 to TRBJ1-4; D uncertain. Germline assignment: CDR1 SGHDN and CDR2 FVKESK. Trimming pared 6 bases from V and 3 bases from J, leaving 8 bases between. The CDR3 contains 13 residues. The CDR3 bases are TGTGCCAGCAGGGCGGAAGCTAATGAAAAACTGTTTTTT. Its protein product is CASRAEANEKLFF.

The genes are TRBV6-4 and TRBJ2-2; D not resolved. Germline V gives CDR1 MRHNA, CDR2 SNTAGT. V shed 7 bases and J shed 6 bases, with 12 bases lying between them. The CDR3 length is 13 residues. The CDR3 bases are TGTGCCAGCACCAATTTCGAGGCCGGGGAGCTGTTTTTT. This translates into CASTNFEAGELFF.

Only a few counts were recorded for this clone. J is TRBJ1-2 and V is TRBV7-2, with D uncertain. The CDR3 extends over 11 amino acids. Per the germline V gene, CDR1 is SGHTA and CDR2 is FQGNSA. The V gene lost 1 base and the J gene lost 14 bases, with 11 bases spanning the gap. Here the CDR3 DNA reads TGTGCCAGCAGCTTAGGAGGTGGAAAGACCTTC. This gives the protein CASSLGGGKTF.

The V call is TRBV27, the J call TRBJ2-7, with 10 bases fitting TRBD1. This CDR3 spans 15 amino acids. Germline CDR1 and CDR2: MNHEY and SMNVEV (reference sequence). The V segment lost 4 bases and the J segment 3 bases; nucleotides outside the gene matches: 6. In nucleotides, the CDR3 is TGTGCCAGCAGTTCCCCGGGACAGGGGATCTACGAGCAGTACGTC. Amino acid sequence: CASSSPGQGIYEQYV.